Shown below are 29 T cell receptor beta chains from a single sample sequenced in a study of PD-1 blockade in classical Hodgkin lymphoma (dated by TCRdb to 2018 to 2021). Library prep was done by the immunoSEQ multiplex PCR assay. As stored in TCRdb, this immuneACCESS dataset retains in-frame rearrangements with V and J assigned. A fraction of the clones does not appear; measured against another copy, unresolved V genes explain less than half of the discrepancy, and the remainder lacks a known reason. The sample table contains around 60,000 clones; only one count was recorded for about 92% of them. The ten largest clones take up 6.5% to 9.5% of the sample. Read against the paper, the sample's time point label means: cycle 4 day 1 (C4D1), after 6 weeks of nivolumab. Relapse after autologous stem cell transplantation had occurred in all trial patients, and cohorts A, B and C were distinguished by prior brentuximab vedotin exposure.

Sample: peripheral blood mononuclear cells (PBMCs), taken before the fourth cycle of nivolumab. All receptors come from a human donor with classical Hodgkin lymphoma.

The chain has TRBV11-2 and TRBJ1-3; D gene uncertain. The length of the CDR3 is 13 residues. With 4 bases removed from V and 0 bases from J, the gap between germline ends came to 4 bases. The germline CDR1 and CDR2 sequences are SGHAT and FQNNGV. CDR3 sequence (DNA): TGTGCCAGCAGCTGGGACTCTGGAAACACCATATATTTT. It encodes CASSWDSGNTIYF. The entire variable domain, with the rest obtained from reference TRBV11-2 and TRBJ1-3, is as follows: EAGVAQSPRYKIIEKRQSVAFWCNPISGHATLYWYQQILGQGPKLLIQFQNNGVVDDSQLPKDRFSAERLKGVDSTLKIQPAKLEDSAVYLCASSWDSGNTIYFGEGSWLTVV.

CDR3 loop: CASSLDRGPNEQYF. CDR3 coding DNA: TGTGCCAGCAGCTTAGACAGGGGGCCCAACGAGCAGTACTTC. V and J are TRBV11-2 and TRBJ2-7, with TRBD1 identical over 8 bases. This CDR3 contains 14 residues. CDR1 is SGHAT, CDR2 FQNNGV, per germline. V gave up 0 bases and J gave up 5 bases; unmatched junction bases: 3. Filled out from reference TRBV11-2 and TRBJ2-7, the complete variable domain reads EAGVAQSPRYKIIEKRQSVAFWCNPISGHATLYWYQQILGQGPKLLIQFQNNGVVDDSQLPKDRFSAERLKGVDSTLKIQPAKLEDSAVYLCASSLDRGPNEQYFGPGTRLTVT.

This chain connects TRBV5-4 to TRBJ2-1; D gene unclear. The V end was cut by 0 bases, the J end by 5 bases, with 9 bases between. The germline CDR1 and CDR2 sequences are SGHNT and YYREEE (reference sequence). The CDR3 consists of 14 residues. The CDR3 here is CASSLVGADNEQFF. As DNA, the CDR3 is TGTGCCAGCAGCTTGGTGGGCGCCGACAATGAGCAGTTCTTC.

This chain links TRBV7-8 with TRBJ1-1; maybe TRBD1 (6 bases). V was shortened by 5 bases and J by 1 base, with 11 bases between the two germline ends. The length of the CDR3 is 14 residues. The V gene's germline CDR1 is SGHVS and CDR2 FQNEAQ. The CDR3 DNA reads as TGTGCCAGCAGCGTATACAGGGAGAACACTGAAGCTTTCTTT. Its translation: CASSVYRENTEAFF.

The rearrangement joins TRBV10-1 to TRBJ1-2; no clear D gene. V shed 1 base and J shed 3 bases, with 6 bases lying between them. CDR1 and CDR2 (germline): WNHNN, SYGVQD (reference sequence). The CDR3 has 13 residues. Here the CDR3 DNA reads TGCGCCAGCAGTGAGTATCCAGACTATGGCTACACCTTC. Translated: CASSEYPDYGYTF.

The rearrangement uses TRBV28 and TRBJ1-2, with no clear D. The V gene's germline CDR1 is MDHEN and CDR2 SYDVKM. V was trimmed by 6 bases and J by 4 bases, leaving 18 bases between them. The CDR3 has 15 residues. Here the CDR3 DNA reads TGTGCCAGCAGACCCTACAGTCACTCGGGCTATGGCTACACCTTC. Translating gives CASRPYSHSGYGYTF.

This CDR3 reads CAISELDRDEQFF. The DNA for the CDR3 is TGTGCCATCAGTGAATTAGACAGGGATGAGCAGTTCTTC. The chain uses TRBV10-3 and TRBJ2-1; 7 positions agree with TRBD1. The junction had 4 bases not matched to a gene; V was cut back by 3 bases and J by 8 bases. The CDR3 length is 13 residues. Germline lookup yields CDR1 ENHRY and CDR2 SYGVKD.

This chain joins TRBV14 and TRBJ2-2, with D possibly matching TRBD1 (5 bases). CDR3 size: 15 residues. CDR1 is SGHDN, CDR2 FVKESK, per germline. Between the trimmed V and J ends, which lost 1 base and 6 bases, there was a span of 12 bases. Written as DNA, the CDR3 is TGTGCCAGCAGCCAAGTGAGGCTAGGGGCCGGGGAGCTGTTTTTT. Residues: CASSQVRLGAGELFF.

DNA of the CDR3: TGTGCCAGCAGTTTCGGGGCCAACGTCCTGACTTTC. It specifies CASSFGANVLTF. The chain couples TRBV28 to TRBJ2-6; D is unclear. Germline lookup yields CDR1 MDHEN and CDR2 SYDVKM. Trimming removed 3 bases from V and 4 bases from J, with 1 base in between. The CDR3 has 12 amino acids.

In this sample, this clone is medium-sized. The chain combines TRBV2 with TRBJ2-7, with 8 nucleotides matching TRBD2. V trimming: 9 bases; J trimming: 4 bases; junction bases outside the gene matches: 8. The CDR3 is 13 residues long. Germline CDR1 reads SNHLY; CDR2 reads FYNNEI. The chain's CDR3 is CASVAGLGYEQYF. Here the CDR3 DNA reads TGTGCCAGTGTAGCGGGACTAGGTTACGAGCAGTACTTC. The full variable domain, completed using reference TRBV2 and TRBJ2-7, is EPEVTQTPSHQVTQMGQEVILRCVPISNHLYFYWYRQILGQKVEFLVSFYNNEISEKSEIFDDQFSVERPDGSNFTLKIRSTKLEDSAMYFCASVAGLGYEQYFGPGTRLTVT.

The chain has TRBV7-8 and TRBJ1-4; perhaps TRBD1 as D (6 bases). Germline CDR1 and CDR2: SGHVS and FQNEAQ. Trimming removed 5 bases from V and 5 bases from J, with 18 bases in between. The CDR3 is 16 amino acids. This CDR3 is CASSQIFRGPNEKLFF. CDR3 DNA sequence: TGTGCCAGCAGCCAAATCTTCCGGGGGCCCAATGAAAAACTGTTTTTT.

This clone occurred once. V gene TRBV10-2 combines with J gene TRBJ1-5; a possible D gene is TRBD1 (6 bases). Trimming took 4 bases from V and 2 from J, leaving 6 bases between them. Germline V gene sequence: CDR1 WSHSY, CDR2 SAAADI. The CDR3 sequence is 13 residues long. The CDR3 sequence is CASSGQGNQPQHF. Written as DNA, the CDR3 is TGCGCCAGCAGTGGACAGGGCAATCAGCCCCAGCATTTT.

CDR3 bases: TGTGCCAGCAGCTTAGAACAGGGGGCCTCCTACGAGCAGTACTTC. As protein: CASSLEQGASYEQYF. The J gene is TRBJ2-7, the V gene TRBV11-2; 9 bases agree with TRBD1. Germline values: CDR1 SGHAT, CDR2 FQNNGV. This CDR3 is built from 15 residues. The trim removed 0 bases at V and 0 bases at J, leaving 0 bases unmatched. The full variable domain, with the rest looked up from reference TRBV11-2 and TRBJ2-7, is EAGVAQSPRYKIIEKRQSVAFWCNPISGHATLYWYQQILGQGPKLLIQFQNNGVVDDSQLPKDRFSAERLKGVDSTLKIQPAKLEDSAVYLCASSLEQGASYEQYFGPGTRLTVT.

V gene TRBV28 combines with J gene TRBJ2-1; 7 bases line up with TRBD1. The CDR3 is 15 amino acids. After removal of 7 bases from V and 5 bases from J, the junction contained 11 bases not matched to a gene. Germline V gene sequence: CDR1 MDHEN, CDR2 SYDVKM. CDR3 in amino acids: CASTVGTGVNNEQFF. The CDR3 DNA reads TGTGCCAGCACCGTGGGAACAGGGGTTAACAATGAGCAGTTCTTC.

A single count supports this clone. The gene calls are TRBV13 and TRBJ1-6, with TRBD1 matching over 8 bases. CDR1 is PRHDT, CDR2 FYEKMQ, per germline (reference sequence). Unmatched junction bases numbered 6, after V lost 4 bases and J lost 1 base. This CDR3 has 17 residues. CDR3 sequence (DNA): TGTGCCAGCAGCTCGACAGGGGATGGTTCCTATAATTCACCCCTCCACTTT. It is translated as CASSSTGDGSYNSPLHF.

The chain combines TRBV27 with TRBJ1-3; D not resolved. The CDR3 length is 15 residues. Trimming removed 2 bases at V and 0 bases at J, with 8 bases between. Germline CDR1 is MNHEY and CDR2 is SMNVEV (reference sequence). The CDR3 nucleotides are TGTGCCAGCAGTTTACGGTGGGCCTCTGGAAACACCATATATTTT. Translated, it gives CASSLRWASGNTIYF.

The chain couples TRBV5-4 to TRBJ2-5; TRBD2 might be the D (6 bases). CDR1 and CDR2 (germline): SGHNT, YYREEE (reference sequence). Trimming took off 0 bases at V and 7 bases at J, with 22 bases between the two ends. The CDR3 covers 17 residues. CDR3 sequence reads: CASSLAGGAGTVGTQYF. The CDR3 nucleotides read TGTGCCAGCAGCTTGGCCGGCGGGGCGGGGACTGTAGGGACCCAGTACTTC.

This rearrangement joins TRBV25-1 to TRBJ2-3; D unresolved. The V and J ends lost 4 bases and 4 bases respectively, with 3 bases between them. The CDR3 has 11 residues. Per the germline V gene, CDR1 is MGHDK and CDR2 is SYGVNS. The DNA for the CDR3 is TGTGCCAGCAGTGTCCCAGATACGCAGTATTTT. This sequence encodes CASSVPDTQYF. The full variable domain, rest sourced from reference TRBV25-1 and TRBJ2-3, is EADIYQTPRYLVIGTGKKITLECSQTMGHDKMYWYQQDPGMELHLIHYSYGVNSTEKGDLSSESTVSRIRTEHFPLTLESARPSHTSQYLCASSVPDTQYFGPGTRLTVL.

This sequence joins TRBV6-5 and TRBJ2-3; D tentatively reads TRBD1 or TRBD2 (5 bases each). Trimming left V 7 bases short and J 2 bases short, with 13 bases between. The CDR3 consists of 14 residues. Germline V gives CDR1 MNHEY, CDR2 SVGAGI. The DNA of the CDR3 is TGTGCCAGCACCCCGGGGCCTATCACAGATACGCAGTATTTT. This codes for CASTPGPITDTQYF.

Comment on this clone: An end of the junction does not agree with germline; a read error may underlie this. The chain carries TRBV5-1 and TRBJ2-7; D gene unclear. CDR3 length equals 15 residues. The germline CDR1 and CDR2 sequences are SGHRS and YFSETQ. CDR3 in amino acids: CASSLEGRKTYEQYF. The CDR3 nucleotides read TGCGCCAGCAGTTTGGAAGGACGGAAAACCTACGAGCAGTACTTC.

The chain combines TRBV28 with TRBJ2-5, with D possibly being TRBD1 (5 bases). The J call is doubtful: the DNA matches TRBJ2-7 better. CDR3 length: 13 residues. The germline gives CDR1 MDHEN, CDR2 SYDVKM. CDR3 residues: CASSGRALDEQYF. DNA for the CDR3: TGTGCCAGCAGTGGCAGGGCCCTCGACGAGCAGTACTTC.

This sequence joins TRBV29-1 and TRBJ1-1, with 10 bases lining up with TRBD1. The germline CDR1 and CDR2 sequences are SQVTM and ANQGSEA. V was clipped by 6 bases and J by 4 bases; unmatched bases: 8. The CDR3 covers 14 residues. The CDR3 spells CSVEPGQGTTEAFF. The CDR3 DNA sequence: TGCAGCGTCGAACCGGGACAGGGGACCACTGAAGCTTTCTTT.

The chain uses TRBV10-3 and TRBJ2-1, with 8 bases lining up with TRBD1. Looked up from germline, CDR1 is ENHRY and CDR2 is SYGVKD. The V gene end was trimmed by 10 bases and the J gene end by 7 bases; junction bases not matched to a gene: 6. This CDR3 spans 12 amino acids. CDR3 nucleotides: TGTGCCACCGGACAGGGTGGGAATGAGCAGTTCTTC. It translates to CATGQGGNEQFF.

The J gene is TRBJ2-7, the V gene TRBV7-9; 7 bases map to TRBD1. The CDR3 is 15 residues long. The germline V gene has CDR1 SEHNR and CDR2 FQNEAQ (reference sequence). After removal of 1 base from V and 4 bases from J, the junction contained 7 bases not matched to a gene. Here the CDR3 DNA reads TGTGCCAGCAGCTTAGAGTCAGGACAGGTATACGAGCAGTACTTC. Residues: CASSLESGQVYEQYF.

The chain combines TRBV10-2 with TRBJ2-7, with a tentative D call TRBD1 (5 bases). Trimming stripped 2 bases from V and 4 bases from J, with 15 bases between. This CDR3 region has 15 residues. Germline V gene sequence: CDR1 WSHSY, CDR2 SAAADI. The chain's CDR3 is CASSEGHPRRYEQYF. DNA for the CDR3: TGCGCCAGCAGTGAGGGACATCCGAGAAGATACGAGCAGTACTTC.

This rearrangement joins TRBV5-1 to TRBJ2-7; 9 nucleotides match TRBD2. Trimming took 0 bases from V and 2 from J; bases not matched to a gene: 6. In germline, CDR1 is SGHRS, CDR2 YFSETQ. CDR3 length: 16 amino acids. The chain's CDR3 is CASSLATGTSPYEQYF. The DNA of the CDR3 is TGCGCCAGCAGCTTGGCGACCGGGACTAGCCCCTACGAGCAGTACTTC.

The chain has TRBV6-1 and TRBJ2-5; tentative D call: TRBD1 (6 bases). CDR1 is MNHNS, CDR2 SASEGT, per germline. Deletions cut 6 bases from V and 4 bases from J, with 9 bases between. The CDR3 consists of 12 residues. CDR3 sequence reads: CASRQGRETQYF. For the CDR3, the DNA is TGTGCCAGCAGACAGGGACGAGAGACCCAGTACTTC.

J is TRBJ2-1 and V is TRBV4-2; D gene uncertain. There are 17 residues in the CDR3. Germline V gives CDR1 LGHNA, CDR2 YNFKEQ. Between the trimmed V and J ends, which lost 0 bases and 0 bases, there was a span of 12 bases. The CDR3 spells CASSQDPGGSSYNEQFF. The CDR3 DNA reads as TGTGCCAGCAGCCAAGATCCCGGCGGTAGCTCCTACAATGAGCAGTTCTTC.

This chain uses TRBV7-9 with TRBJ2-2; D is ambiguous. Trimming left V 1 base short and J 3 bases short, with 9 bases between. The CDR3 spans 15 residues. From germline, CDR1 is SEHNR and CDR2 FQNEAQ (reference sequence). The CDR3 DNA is TGTGCCAGCAGCTTAGGCCAGGTGGACACCGGGGAGCTGTTTTTT. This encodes CASSLGQVDTGELFF.